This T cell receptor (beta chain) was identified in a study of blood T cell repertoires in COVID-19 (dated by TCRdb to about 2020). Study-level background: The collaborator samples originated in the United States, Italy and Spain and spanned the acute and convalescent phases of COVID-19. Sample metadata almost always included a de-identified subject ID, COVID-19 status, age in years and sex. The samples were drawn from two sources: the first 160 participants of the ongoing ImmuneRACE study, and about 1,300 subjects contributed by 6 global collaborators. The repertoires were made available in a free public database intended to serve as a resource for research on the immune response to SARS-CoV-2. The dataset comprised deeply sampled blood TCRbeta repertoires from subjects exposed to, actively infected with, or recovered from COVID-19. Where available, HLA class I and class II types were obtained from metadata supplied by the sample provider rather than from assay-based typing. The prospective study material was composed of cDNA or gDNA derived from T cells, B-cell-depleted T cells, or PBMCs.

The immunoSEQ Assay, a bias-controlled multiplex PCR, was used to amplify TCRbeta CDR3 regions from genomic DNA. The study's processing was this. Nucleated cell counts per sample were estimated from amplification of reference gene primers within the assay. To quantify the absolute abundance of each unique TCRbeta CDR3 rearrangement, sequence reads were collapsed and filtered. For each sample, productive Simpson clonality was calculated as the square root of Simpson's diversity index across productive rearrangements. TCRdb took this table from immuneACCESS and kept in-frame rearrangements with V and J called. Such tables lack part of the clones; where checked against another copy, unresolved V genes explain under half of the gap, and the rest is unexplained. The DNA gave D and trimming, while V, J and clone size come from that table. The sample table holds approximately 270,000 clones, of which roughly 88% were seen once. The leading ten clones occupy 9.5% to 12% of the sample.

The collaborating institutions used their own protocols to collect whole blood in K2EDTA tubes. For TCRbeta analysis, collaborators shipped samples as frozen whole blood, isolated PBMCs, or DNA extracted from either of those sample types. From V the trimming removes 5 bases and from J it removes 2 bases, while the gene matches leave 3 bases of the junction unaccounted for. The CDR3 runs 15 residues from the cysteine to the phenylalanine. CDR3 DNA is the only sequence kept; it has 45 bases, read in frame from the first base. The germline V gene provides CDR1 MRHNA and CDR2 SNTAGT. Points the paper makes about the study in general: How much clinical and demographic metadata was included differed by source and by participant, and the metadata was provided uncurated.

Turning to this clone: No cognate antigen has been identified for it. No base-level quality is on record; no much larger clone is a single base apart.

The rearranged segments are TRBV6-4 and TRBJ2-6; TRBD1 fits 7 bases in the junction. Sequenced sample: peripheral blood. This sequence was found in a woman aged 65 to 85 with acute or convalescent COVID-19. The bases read TGTGCCAGCAGTCCTGGGACAGCTGGGGCCAACGTCCTGACTTTC. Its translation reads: CASSPGTAGANVLTF.